This passage covers 20 T cell receptor beta chains from one sample sequenced in a study of blood T cell repertoires in COVID-19. Some clones are missing from TCRdb's copy, which holds only in-frame ones; the method was immunoSEQ multiplex PCR. The sample carries fewer than 350,000 clones, 85% recorded once. The sequencing sample was made of PBMCs or T cells enriched from blood (not recorded which). Source of these receptors: a woman between 25 and 40 years old who had been exposed to COVID-19.

This clone was observed a handful of times. The rearrangement uses TRBV28 and TRBJ1-5; the match to TRBD1 covers 9 bases. The CDR3 length is 18 residues. V shed 6 bases, J shed 0 bases, and the junction held 12 bases outside the gene matches. From germline, CDR1 is MDHEN and CDR2 SYDVKM. CDR3 DNA: TGTGCCAGCAGGGACAGGGGATTTAGGGAAGGTAGCAATCAGCCCCAGCATTTT. Translating it yields CASRDRGFREGSNQPQHF.

The chain carries TRBV7-5 and TRBJ1-5; TRBD1 is taken as the D call from the table, unchecked against the DNA. TRBV7-5 is marked as a pseudogene. The CDR3 loop spans 22 amino acids. This CDR3 reads CVRSLSHPLKLGTEDSNQPQHF. CDR3 nucleotides: TGTGTCAGAAGCTTATCCCACCCCCTTAAGCTAGGGACAGAAGATAGCAATCAGCCCCAGCATTTT.

This chain uses TRBV11-1 with TRBJ1-2; a possible D gene is TRBD1 (6 bases). There are 16 residues in the CDR3. Germline CDR1 and CDR2: SGHAT and FQDESV (reference sequence). V was shortened by 0 bases and J by 10 bases, with 21 bases between the two germline ends. In nucleotides, the CDR3 is TGTGCCAGCAGCTTAGCATCCGAAAATAAGGGACATCACTACACCTTC. It yields the protein CASSLASENKGHHYTF.

The chain couples TRBV5-5 to TRBJ1-1; D is ambiguous. Germline CDR1 and CDR2: SGHKS and YYEKEE (reference sequence). V lost 3 bases to trimming and J lost 0 bases, with 12 bases between them. This CDR3 comprises 15 residues. The CDR3 DNA reads TGTGCCAGCAGCTCCAAAAACTATTTGAACACTGAAGCTTTCTTT. It encodes CASSSKNYLNTEAFF.

This chain connects TRBV5-1 to TRBJ2-1; 9 bases align to TRBD1. Trimming cost V 5 bases and J 5 bases; bases outside gene matches: 5. Germline V gene data show CDR1 as SGHRS and CDR2 as YFSETQ. There are 14 residues in the CDR3. CDR3 amino acids: CASRDRGRNNEQFF. The DNA of the CDR3 is TGCGCCAGCAGGGACAGGGGAAGGAACAATGAGCAGTTCTTC.

As regards this clone: This sample includes further DNA sequences coding for the same CDR3. The V call is TRBV5-1, the J call TRBJ2-1; 8 bases agree with TRBD2. The CDR3 has 14 residues. Looked up from germline, CDR1 is SGHRS and CDR2 is YFSETQ. V lost 1 base to trimming and J lost 3 bases; unmatched junction nucleotides: 0. Written as DNA, the CDR3 is TGCGCCAGCAGCTTGAGCGGGGGCTACAATGAGCAGTTCTTC. It codes for CASSLSGGYNEQFF.

The J gene is TRBJ1-5, the V gene TRBV19; TRBD1 agrees at 7 bases. The J segment lost 3 bases and the V segment lost 5 bases, leaving 4 bases of the junction unmatched. Germline V lookup: CDR1 LNHDA, CDR2 SQIVND (reference sequence). This CDR3 region has 14 residues. In DNA, the CDR3 is TGTGCCAGTAGTCCTGACAGGGACAATCAGCCCCAGCATTTT. Translated: CASSPDRDNQPQHF.

This chain links TRBV29-1 with TRBJ2-7; 7 bases are a match to TRBD1. Germline trimming cut 7 bases from V and 3 bases from J; bases unmatched to any gene: 6. The CDR3 covers 12 residues. Germline loops: CDR1 SQVTM, CDR2 ANQGSEA. The CDR3 is CSGGQTVYEQYF. CDR3 bases: TGCAGCGGGGGACAGACAGTCTACGAGCAGTACTTC.

V is TRBV7-8 and J is TRBJ2-3; the D gene is possibly TRBD1 (5 bases). Germline-derived CDR1 and CDR2 are SGHVS and FQNEAQ. The CDR3 has 15 residues. V lost 0 bases and J lost 1, with 8 bases in between. As DNA, the CDR3 is TGTGCCAGCAGCTTAGCGGGGCAGGGCACAGATACGCAGTATTTT. It encodes CASSLAGQGTDTQYF. Together with reference TRBV7-8 and TRBJ2-3, the CDR3 gives the full variable domain: GAGVSQSPRYKVAKRGQDVALRCDPISGHVSLFWYQQALGQGPEFLTYFQNEAQLDKSGLPSDRFFAERPEGSVSTLKIQRTQQEDSAVYLCASSLAGQGTDTQYFGPGTRLTVL.

V usage is TRBV30 and J usage is TRBJ1-1; 10 bases are shared with TRBD1. Germline loops: CDR1 GTSNPN, CDR2 SVGIG (reference sequence). The CDR3 consists of 18 residues. Trimming cost V 3 bases and J 0 bases; bases outside gene matches: 13. CDR3: CAWRGTGDNKTMNTEAFF. The DNA for the CDR3 is TGTGCCTGGAGGGGGACAGGGGATAATAAAACGATGAACACTGAAGCTTTCTTT.

This clone was counted ten times or more. The rearrangement links TRBV28 to TRBJ1-2; no reliable D call. V was cut by 6 bases and J by 2 bases, with 7 bases left in between. The CDR3 runs to 12 residues. The germline gives CDR1 MDHEN, CDR2 SYDVKM. CDR3 sequence (DNA): TGTGCCAGCAGCGACACAAACTATGGCTACACCTTC. Its protein product is CASSDTNYGYTF.

The DNA for the CDR3 is TGTGCCAGCAGTTTTGGGGGGACAGGGGGCTACGAGCAGTACTTC. It yields the protein CASSFGGTGGYEQYF. The chain has TRBV7-2 and TRBJ2-7; 11 bases are shared with TRBD1. Germline V lookup: CDR1 SGHTA, CDR2 FQGNSA. Trimming took 6 bases from V and 3 from J; bases not matched to a gene: 7. The length of the CDR3 is 15 residues.

V is TRBV7-3 and J is TRBJ2-1, with TRBD2 matching 13 bases. The CDR3 is made up of 16 amino acids. J gave up 9 bases and V 1 base, and 6 bases lay outside the gene matches. Germline values: CDR1 SGHTA, CDR2 FQGTGA. CDR3 DNA: TGTGCCAGCAGCTTAATGGGACTAGCGGGATTTAGTGAGCAGTTCTTC. The encoded protein is CASSLMGLAGFSEQFF.

The chain combines TRBV6-6 with TRBJ2-5; 13 bases match TRBD2. Unmatched junction bases numbered 3, after V lost 5 bases and J lost 3 bases. Germline CDR1 MNHNY, CDR2 SVGAGI (reference sequence). This CDR3 spans 15 amino acids. The CDR3 nucleotides are TGTGCCAGCAGTCAAGGACTAGCGGGAGAAGAGACCCAGTACTTC. Protein product: CASSQGLAGEETQYF.

CDR3 in DNA: TGTGCCAGCAGCGCCGGGACTCGGGAGACCCAGTACTTC. It yields the protein CASSAGTRETQYF. V is TRBV9 and J is TRBJ2-5; D may be TRBD2 (6 bases). The CDR3 is 13 amino acids. The germline CDR1 and CDR2 sequences are SGDLS and YYNGEE. Trimming removed 3 bases from V and 5 bases from J, with 11 bases in between.

This clone occurred a few times. The J gene is TRBJ2-7, the V gene TRBV5-1, with 12 bases lining up with TRBD1. J gave up 6 bases and V 4 bases, and 14 bases lay outside the gene matches. Germline values: CDR1 SGHRS, CDR2 YFSETQ. This CDR3 contains 17 residues. As DNA, the CDR3 is TGCGCCAGCAGCCCCAAACCCTACGGGACAGGGGGCGCCGAGCAGTACTTC. Its protein product is CASSPKPYGTGGAEQYF.

The chain is built from TRBV10-3 and TRBJ1-4; 11 nucleotides match TRBD1. V was pared by 6 bases and J by 7 bases, with 10 bases of the junction left unmatched. This CDR3 is built from 16 residues. The germline V gene has CDR1 ENHRY and CDR2 SYGVKD. Here the CDR3 DNA reads TGTGCCATCAGCCCCGGGACAGGGGGTAGCGGTGAAAAACTGTTTTTT. It codes for CAISPGTGGSGEKLFF.

The J gene is TRBJ1-2, the V gene TRBV21-1; the table's D gene call, TRBD1, was not cross checked with the DNA. TRBV21-1 constitutes a pseudogene. The CDR3 consists of 15 residues. CDR3 coding DNA: TGTGCCAGCAGCTCTCGGGACAGGGGGAGGGCTGGCTACACCTTC. It is translated as CASSSRDRGRAGYTF.

The chain joins TRBV12-5 to TRBJ1-1; a possible D gene is TRBD1 (6 bases). The germline V and J ends were trimmed by 2 bases and 0 bases, with 13 bases remaining between them. CDR3 length: 16 residues. Germline loops: CDR1 LGHNT, CDR2 FRNRAP. CDR3 sequence (DNA): TGTGCTAGTGGTTTGACGACGAGGGGGTTGAACACTGAAGCTTTCTTT. Translated: CASGLTTRGLNTEAFF.

The CDR3 sequence is CASSLVSGRGVNEQFF. In nucleotides, the CDR3 is TGTGCCAGCAGCTTAGTTAGCGGGCGGGGTGTCAATGAGCAGTTCTTC. V is TRBV11-3 and J is TRBJ2-1, with TRBD2 identical over 7 bases. Trimming took 1 base from V and 6 from J; bases not matched to a gene: 9. This CDR3 region has 16 residues. From germline, CDR1 is SGHNT and CDR2 YENEEA.